The rows below give T cell receptor beta chains drawn from one sample of a study of blood T cell repertoires in COVID-19. Generated by immunoSEQ multiplex PCR, the TCRdb table keeps only in-frame clones and is missing some. Among about 81,000 clones listed, almost 90% were seen once. What was sequenced was peripheral blood. The receptors were gathered from a woman of 80 years or more with acute or convalescent COVID-19. Both conserved end residues are part of each CDR3. A D gene is named only where the DNA matches it firmly. Some rows have no size entry. The others give once, few or many, or a class for an expanded clone.

D gene	J gene	clone size	V gene	CDR3 protein	CDR3 DNA
.	TRBJ1-2	few	TRBV5-4	CASTLTTGTGYTF	TGTGCCAGCACCCTAACCACAGGGACCGGCTACACCTTC
TRBD1	TRBJ1-4	.	TRBV7-9	CASSLSTGQGYEKLFF	TGTGCCAGCAGCTTAAGTACAGGACAGGGGTATGAAAAACTGTTTTTT
.	TRBJ2-5	.	TRBV9	CASSVEARAQETQYF	TGTGCCAGCAGCGTAGAGGCCAGGGCCCAAGAGACCCAGTACTTC
.	TRBJ2-5	.	TRBV29-1	CSVPTAKRETQYF	TGCAGCGTCCCGACAGCGAAACGGGAGACCCAGTACTTC
TRBD1	TRBJ1-2	.	TRBV6-5	CATAPQGGPYGYTF	TGTGCCACCGCACCCCAGGGGGGTCCCTATGGCTACACCTTC
.	TRBJ2-2	.	TRBV14	CASSPGAGNTGELFF	TGTGCCAGCAGCCCAGGGGCAGGGAACACCGGGGAGCTGTTTTTT
.	TRBJ2-7	.	TRBV6-2/TRBV6-3	CASSPRDEQYF	TGTGCCAGCAGTCCCAGGGACGAGCAGTACTTC
TRBD2	TRBJ2-3	.	TRBV5-1	CASSFGLAGGDTQYF	TGCGCCAGCAGCTTCGGTTTAGCGGGGGGAGATACGCAGTATTTT
TRBD2	TRBJ2-3	few	TRBV11-2	CASSWMTSGGADTQYF	TGTGCCAGCAGCTGGATGACTAGCGGGGGCGCAGATACGCAGTATTTT
TRBD2	TRBJ2-7	.	TRBV9	CASSPRGDTRAVYEQYF	TGTGCCAGCAGCCCTCGGGGGGATACGAGGGCCGTTTACGAGCAGTACTTC
.	TRBJ1-5	few	TRBV6-2/TRBV6-3	CASSTTDRFNQPQHF	TGTGCCAGCAGTACTACAGACAGGTTCAATCAGCCCCAGCATTTT
TRBD1	TRBJ1-5	.	TRBV15	CATGDRDHRGQPQHF	TGTGCCACCGGAGACAGGGACCACAGGGGTCAGCCCCAGCATTTT
.	TRBJ1-5	.	TRBV25-1	CASSEGRHNQPQHF	TGTGCCAGCAGTGAGGGCAGGCACAATCAGCCCCAGCATTTT
.	TRBJ2-1	.	TRBV19	CASSIAHRSSYNEQFF	TGTGCCAGTAGTATAGCTCACAGGAGCTCCTACAATGAGCAGTTCTTC
.	TRBJ2-1	.	TRBV9	CASSVRSNNEQFF	TGTGCCAGCAGCGTACGGTCGAACAATGAGCAGTTCTTC
TRBD2	TRBJ2-3	.	TRBV14	CASSRRLAGVPDTQYF	TGTGCCAGCAGCCGCAGGCTAGCGGGAGTACCAGATACGCAGTATTTT
.	TRBJ2-4	.	TRBV4-3	CASSRPEPGKNIQYF	TGCGCCAGCAGCCGCCCAGAGCCGGGCAAAAACATTCAGTACTTC
.	TRBJ2-7	.	TRBV2	CASSDSSSYEQYF	TGTGCCAGCAGTGATAGCTCGTCCTACGAGCAGTACTTC
TRBD1	TRBJ1-5	.	TRBV6-5	CATDRARNNQPQHF	TGTGCCACCGACAGGGCTCGGAACAATCAGCCCCAGCATTTT
TRBD2	TRBJ2-1	.	TRBV7-2	CASSLGSGSGNEQFF	TGTGCCAGCAGCTTAGGTAGCGGGAGTGGCAATGAGCAGTTCTTC
.	TRBJ1-4	.	TRBV19	CASSIKPREKLFF	TGTGCCAGTAGTATTAAGCCGAGGGAAAAACTGTTTTTT
TRBD1	TRBJ1-5	once	TRBV7-2	CASSQPDRGNQPQHF	TGTGCCAGCAGCCAACCGGACAGGGGGAATCAGCCCCAGCATTTT
TRBD1	TRBJ2-2	.	TRBV7-2	CASSPDRANTGELFF	TGTGCCAGCAGCCCCGACAGGGCGAACACCGGGGAGCTGTTTTTT
.	TRBJ1-3	.	TRBV5-4	CASSQQARVDTIYF	TGTGCCAGCAGCCAACAGGCCCGAGTGGACACCATATATTTT
TRBD1	TRBJ1-4	.	TRBV7-9	CASSQGQGVGKLFF	TGTGCCAGCAGCCAAGGACAGGGGGTCGGAAAACTGTTTTTT
TRBD2	TRBJ2-3	.	TRBV5-6	CASSFSGGADTQYF	TGTGCCAGCAGCTTTAGCGGGGGGGCTGATACGCAGTATTTT
.	TRBJ2-7	.	TRBV19	CASSIVIGTPEQYF	TGTGCCAGTAGTATAGTTATCGGGACTCCCGAGCAGTACTTC
.	TRBJ1-4	.	TRBV6-5	CASSRQPNEKLFF	TGTGCCAGCAGCCGACAGCCCAATGAAAAACTGTTTTTT
TRBD1	TRBJ1-2	.	TRBV2	CASSGQGFGYTF	TGTGCCAGCAGCGGACAGGGGTTTGGCTACACCTTC
.	TRBJ2-3	once	TRBV19	CASSMVLASTDTQYF	TGTGCCAGTAGTATGGTGCTAGCCAGCACAGATACGCAGTATTTT
TRBD1	TRBJ1-2	.	TRBV19	CASKDRGGYTF	TGTGCCAGTAAAGACAGGGGAGGCTACACCTTC
.	TRBJ2-5	.	TRBV29-1	CSVGPLTGRMETQYF	TGCAGCGTTGGGCCCCTGACAGGGAGGATGGAGACCCAGTACTTC
.	TRBJ2-7	.	TRBV28	CASSSPGQRTPYEQYF	TGTGCCAGCAGTTCGCCAGGACAGAGGACCCCCTACGAGCAGTACTTC
.	TRBJ1-3	.	TRBV2	CASRGGGRNAIYF	TGTGCCAGCAGGGGCGGAGGGCGTAATGCCATATATTTT
TRBD1	TRBJ1-3	few	TRBV3-1/TRBV3-2	CASSQDRQGAGNTIYF	TGTGCCAGCAGCCAAGATCGGCAGGGGGCTGGAAACACCATATATTTT
TRBD2	TRBJ2-7	.	TRBV6-1	CASSERASGTNYYEQYF	TGTGCCAGCAGTGAAAGGGCTAGCGGGACCAATTACTACGAGCAGTACTTC
.	TRBJ2-5	.	TRBV7-2	CASSLQVRRAQYF	TGTGCCAGCAGCTTACAAGTTCGCCGGGCCCAGTACTTC
.	TRBJ2-1	.	TRBV29-1	CSVEGTVPSSYNEQFF	TGCAGCGTTGAAGGTACAGTCCCAAGCTCCTACAATGAGCAGTTCTTC
TRBD2	TRBJ2-7	.	TRBV5-4	CASSLKTSGTYEQYF	TGTGCCAGCAGCTTGAAGACTAGCGGGACCTACGAGCAGTACTTC
.	TRBJ2-3	.	TRBV5-1	CASSLDGAGGDTQYF	TGCGCCAGCAGCTTGGATGGAGCCGGAGGCGATACGCAGTATTTT
.	TRBJ2-3	.	TRBV7-3	CASSKQDSVDTQYF	TGTGCCAGCAGCAAACAGGATTCTGTAGATACGCAGTATTTT